This paragraph reports one T cell receptor beta chain. The ends were cut back, 6 bases at V and 1 base at J, with 6 bases in the middle. CDR1 WNHNN and CDR2 SYGVQD come from the germline V gene (reference sequence). The CDR3 is made up of 12 amino acids. For the donor in question, CMV serostatus went unrecorded. Use of 60 Vbeta and 13 Jbeta primers characterized the PCR. The authors' processing: In a later analysis, the count reached 74 million or so unique TCR beta chains, with roughly 12 million shared. TCRdb's copy holds only in-frame clones and misses some; the assay was immunoSEQ multiplex PCR. The V and J calls and clone size were taken over from that table, and D and trimming were inferred from the DNA. Among around 100,000 clones listed, 55% to 80% were seen once. This entry is derived from a study of cytomegalovirus exposure and HLA in healthy donors.

This sequence was found in a human donor in good health. The J gene is TRBJ1-1, the V gene TRBV10-1, with D possibly being TRBD1 (6 bases). Sequencing input: PBMCs. This CDR3 reads CASRGQNTEAFF. In DNA, the CDR3 is TGCGCCAGCAGGGGACAGAACACTGAAGCTTTCTTT.